These 4 T cell receptor beta chains originate from one sample sequenced in a study of blood T cell repertoires in COVID-19. The method was immunoSEQ multiplex PCR; TCRdb's version includes in-frame clones alone and lacks a portion of them. The sample lists a few hundred thousand clones, roughly 84% seen once, with approximately 1.5% in the top ten. What was sequenced was PBMCs or T cells enriched from blood (not recorded which). The receptor set was obtained from a woman aged 18-29 years who had been exposed to COVID-19.

The chain is built from TRBV7-9 and TRBJ2-7; a possible D gene is TRBD2 (5 bases). Trimming shortened V by 6 bases and J by 0 bases, and 15 bases separated the two germline ends. Germline V CDR1 and CDR2: SEHNR, FQNEAQ (reference sequence). The CDR3 is made up of 15 amino acids. CDR3 sequence (DNA): TGTGCCAGCAGTCTCATGACCGGGGTCTCCTACGAGCAGTACTTC. Translation gives CASSLMTGVSYEQYF.

The J gene is TRBJ2-3, the V gene TRBV9; 8 nucleotides align to TRBD2. Trimming at V came to 0 bases and at J to 4 bases, leaving 1 base not matched to a gene. The CDR3 totals 14 residues. CDR1 SGDLS and CDR2 YYNGEE come from the germline V gene. CDR3 loop: CASSVGGGPDTQYF. The CDR3, as DNA: TGTGCCAGCAGCGTAGGCGGGGGGCCAGATACGCAGTATTTT. The full variable domain, with the rest looked up from reference TRBV9 and TRBJ2-3, is DSGVTQTPKHLITATGQRVTLRCSPRSGDLSVYWYQQSLDQGLQFLIQYYNGEERAKGNILERFSAQQFPDLHSELNLSSLELGDSALYFCASSVGGGPDTQYFGPGTRLTVL.

There are a few counts of this clone. J is TRBJ2-2 and V is TRBV5-8; tentatively, D is TRBD2 (6 bases). This CDR3 has 13 amino acids. Trimming pared 4 bases from V and 9 bases from J, leaving 13 bases between. Germline V CDR1 and CDR2: SGHTS, YDEGEE. In DNA form, the CDR3 reads TGTGCCAGCAGCCCGGGACTCCTAAGGGAGCTGTTTTTT. This sequence encodes CASSPGLLRELFF.

The CDR3 DNA reads TGTGCCAGCAGCTTTGGCAGGGTCCACGAGCAGTACTTC. Translated, it gives CASSFGRVHEQYF. The rearrangement links TRBV5-6 to TRBJ2-7; D is possibly TRBD1 (5 bases). The germline V gene encodes CDR1 SGHDT and CDR2 YYEEEE. Trimming pared 2 bases from V and 5 bases from J, leaving 11 bases between. The CDR3 extends over 13 amino acids.